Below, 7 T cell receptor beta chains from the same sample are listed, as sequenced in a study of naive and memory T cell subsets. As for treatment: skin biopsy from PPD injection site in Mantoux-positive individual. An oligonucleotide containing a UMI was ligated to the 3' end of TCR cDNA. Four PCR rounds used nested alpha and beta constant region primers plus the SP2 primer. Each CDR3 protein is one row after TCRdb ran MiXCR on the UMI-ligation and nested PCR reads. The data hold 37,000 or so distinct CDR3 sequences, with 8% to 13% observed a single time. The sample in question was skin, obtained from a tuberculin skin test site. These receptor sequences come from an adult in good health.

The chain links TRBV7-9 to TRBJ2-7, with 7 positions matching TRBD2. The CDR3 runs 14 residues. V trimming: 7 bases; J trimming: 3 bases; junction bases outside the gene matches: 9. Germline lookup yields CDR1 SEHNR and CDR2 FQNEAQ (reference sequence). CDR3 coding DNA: TGTGCCAGCAACCCCGGGGAGGGCGGCTACGAGCAGTACTTC. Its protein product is CASNPGEGGYEQYF. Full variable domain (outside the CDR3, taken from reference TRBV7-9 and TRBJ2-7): DTGVSQNPRHKITKRGQNVTFRCDPISEHNRLYWYRQTLGQGPEFLTYFQNEAQLEKSRLLSDRFSAERPKGSFSTLEIQRTEQGDSAMYLCASNPGEGGYEQYFGPGTRLTVT.

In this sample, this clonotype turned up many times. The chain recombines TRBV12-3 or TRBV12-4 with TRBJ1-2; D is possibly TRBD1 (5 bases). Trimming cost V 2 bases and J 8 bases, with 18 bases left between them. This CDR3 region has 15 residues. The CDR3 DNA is TGTGCCAGCAGTTTAAATTGGCGGGGAAGGGACGGCTACACCTTC. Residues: CASSLNWRGRDGYTF.

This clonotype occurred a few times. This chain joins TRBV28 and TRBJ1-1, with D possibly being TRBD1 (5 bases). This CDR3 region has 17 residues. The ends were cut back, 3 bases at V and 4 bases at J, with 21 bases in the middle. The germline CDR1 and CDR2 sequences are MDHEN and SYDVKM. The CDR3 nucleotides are TGTGCCAGCAGTTTGAACTGGGGAGGGCAGAGGGGCACTGAAGCTTTCTTT. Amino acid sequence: CASSLNWGGQRGTEAFF.

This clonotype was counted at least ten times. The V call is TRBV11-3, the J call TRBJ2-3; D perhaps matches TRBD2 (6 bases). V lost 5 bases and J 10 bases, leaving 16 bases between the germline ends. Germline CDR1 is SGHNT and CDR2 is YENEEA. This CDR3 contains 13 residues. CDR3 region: CASSPLGGIPQYF. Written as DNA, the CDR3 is TGTGCCAGCAGCCCCCTCGGGGGTATTCCGCAGTATTTT.

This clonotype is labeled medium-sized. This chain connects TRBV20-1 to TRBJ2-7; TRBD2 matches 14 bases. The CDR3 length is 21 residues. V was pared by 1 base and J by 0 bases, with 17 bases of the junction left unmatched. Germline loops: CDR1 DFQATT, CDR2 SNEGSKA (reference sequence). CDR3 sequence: CSARAPARGLAGVYHSYEQYF. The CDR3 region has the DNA TGCAGTGCTAGAGCCCCAGCCCGGGGACTAGCGGGAGTCTATCACTCCTACGAGCAGTACTTC.

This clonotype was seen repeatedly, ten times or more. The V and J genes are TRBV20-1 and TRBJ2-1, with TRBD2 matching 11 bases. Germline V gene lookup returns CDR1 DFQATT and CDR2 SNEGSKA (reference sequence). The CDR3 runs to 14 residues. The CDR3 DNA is TGCATGGGAACTACTAGCGGGAGTTACAATGAGCAGTTCTTC. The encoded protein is CMGTTSGSYNEQFF.

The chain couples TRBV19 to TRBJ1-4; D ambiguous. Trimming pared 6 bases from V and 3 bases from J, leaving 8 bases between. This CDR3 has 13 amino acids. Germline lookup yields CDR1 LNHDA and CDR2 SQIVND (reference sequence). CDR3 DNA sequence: TGTGCCAGTAGGAACGTAGCTAATGAAAAACTGTTTTTT. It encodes CASRNVANEKLFF.